Reported below is one TCR beta chain. Its antigen remains unknown. This entry comes from a study of cytomegalovirus exposure and HLA in healthy donors. Study-wide findings and caveats: High specificity and sensitivity for cytomegalovirus status were reported for the classifier. A later analysis found TCR association rates differed by HLA locus, highest for DRB1 and lowest for HLA-C.

PCR was performed using 60 Vbeta and 13 Jbeta primers. The method was immunoSEQ multiplex PCR; TCRdb's version includes in-frame clones alone and lacks a portion of them. The sample has some 130,000 clones; 65% to 85% are singletons. This CDR3 is 16 amino acids long. Germline CDR1 is MGHRA and CDR2 is YSYEKL. The J segment lost 4 bases and the V segment lost 1 base, leaving 3 bases of the junction unmatched. What was sequenced was PBMCs. The chain couples TRBV4-1 to TRBJ2-6, with TRBD1 matching 8 bases. The source of this sequence is a woman aged 18-29 years in good health and CMV-seronegative. The CDR3 DNA reads TGCGCCAGCAGCCAAGGGACAGGGAACGGGGCCAACGTCCTGACTTTC. Translation: CASSQGTGNGANVLTF.